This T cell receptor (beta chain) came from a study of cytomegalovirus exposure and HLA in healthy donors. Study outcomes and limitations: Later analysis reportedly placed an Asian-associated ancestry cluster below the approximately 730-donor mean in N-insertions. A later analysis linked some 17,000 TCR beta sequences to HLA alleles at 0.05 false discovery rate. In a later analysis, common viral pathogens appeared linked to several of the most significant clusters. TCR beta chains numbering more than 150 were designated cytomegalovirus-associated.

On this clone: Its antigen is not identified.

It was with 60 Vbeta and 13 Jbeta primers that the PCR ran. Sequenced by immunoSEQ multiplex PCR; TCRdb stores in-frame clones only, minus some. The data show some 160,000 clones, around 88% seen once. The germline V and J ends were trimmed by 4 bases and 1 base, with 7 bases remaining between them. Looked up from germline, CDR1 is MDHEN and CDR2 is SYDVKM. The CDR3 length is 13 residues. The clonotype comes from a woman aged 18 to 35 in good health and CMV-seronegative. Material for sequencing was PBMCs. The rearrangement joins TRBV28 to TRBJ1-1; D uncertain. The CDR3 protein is CASSYGENTEAFF. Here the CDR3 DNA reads TGTGCCAGCAGTTACGGGGAGAACACTGAAGCTTTCTTT.